The TCR beta chain described here comes from a study of T cell repertoires in cytomegalovirus infection. This clonotype appeared many times. The antigen is unknown. MiXCR, applied by TCRdb to the reads, yields one record per CDR3 protein. This table holds 350,000 to 550,000 distinct CDR3 sequences, roughly 30% found once. There are 18 residues in the CDR3. Germline CDR1 reads SGHTA; CDR2 reads FQGNSA. With V trimmed by 4 bases and J by 8 bases, 16 bases remained unmatched. General observations from the study: Clonotypes of TCR beta that were HLA-C-restricted and CMV-specific dominated the ex vivo response.

The chain recombines TRBV7-2 with TRBJ2-1, with 11 positions matching TRBD2. The source of this sequence is a human donor in good health (CMV status not recorded). Some clones in this sample may be carry-over from other donors' samples. Material for sequencing was PBMCs. The CDR3 bases are TGTGCCAGCAGCTCCCCCGGGACTAGCGGTTACCCCGGCGATGAGCAGTTCTTC. Its protein is CASSSPGTSGYPGDEQFF.